Listed here are 16 T cell receptor beta chains from one sample, sequenced in a study of T cell responses to AZD1222 COVID-19 vaccine. The method was immunoSEQ multiplex PCR; TCRdb's version includes in-frame clones alone and lacks a portion of them. The sample lists about 140,000 clones; roughly 92% were seen once. This specimen was peripheral blood, taken on day 0 of AZD1222 vaccination. These receptors were taken from an adult in good health.

The chain uses TRBV5-1 and TRBJ2-7; possible D gene TRBD1, 6 bases. Between the trimmed V and J ends, which lost 0 bases and 5 bases, there was a span of 15 bases. The CDR3 is 15 residues long. The germline gives CDR1 SGHRS, CDR2 YFSETQ. Written as DNA, the CDR3 is TGCGCCAGCAGCTTGGATATAGGGACACCCGACGAGCAGTACTTC. This sequence encodes CASSLDIGTPDEQYF. Looking up the rest from reference TRBV5-1 and TRBJ2-7 gives the full variable domain: KAGVTQTPRYLIKTRGQQVTLSCSPISGHRSVSWYQQTPGQGLQFLFEYFSETQRNKGNFPGRFSGRQFSNSRSEMNVSTLELGDSALYLCASSLDIGTPDEQYFGPGTRLTVT.

This chain joins TRBV11-2 and TRBJ1-2, with 9 positions matching TRBD1. The CDR3 contains 16 residues. Losses at the gene ends were 5 bases for V and 8 bases for J; bases not matched to a gene: 15. CDR1 and CDR2 from the germline V gene are SGHAT and FQNNGV. The CDR3 region is CASSTRDRVNIGGYTF. In nucleotides, the CDR3 is TGTGCCAGCAGCACCCGGGACAGGGTGAACATTGGAGGCTACACCTTC.

The genes are TRBV10-3 and TRBJ2-1; possibly TRBD1 for D (8 bases). V gave up 0 bases and J gave up 1 base, with 25 bases separating them. There are 21 residues in the CDR3. Germline V gene data show CDR1 as ENHRY and CDR2 as SYGVKD. Here the CDR3 DNA reads TGTGCCATCAGTGAGTCTCCGGGAGGTAGGACACAGGGGGAGTCCTACAATGAGCAGTTCTTC. This translates into CAISESPGGRTQGESYNEQFF.

CDR3 amino acids: CASSLGSRTSTDTQYF. In nucleotides, the CDR3 is TGTGCCAGCAGCTTGGGGTCTCGGACTAGCACAGATACGCAGTATTTT. This sequence joins TRBV5-4 and TRBJ2-3; weak D call: TRBD2 (5 bases). Germline loops: CDR1 SGHNT, CDR2 YYREEE (reference sequence). V was pared by 0 bases and J by 0 bases, with 11 bases between. The CDR3 sequence is 16 residues long.

This clone was seen just once. This rearrangement joins TRBV28 to TRBJ2-7; D possibly corresponds to TRBD1 (5 bases). The V and J ends lost 8 bases and 1 base respectively, with 15 bases between them. Germline-derived CDR1 and CDR2 are MDHEN and SYDVKM. The CDR3 length is 14 residues. As DNA, the CDR3 is TGTGCCAGCCTGGGGCCTATGAGATCCTACGAGCAGTACTTC. Its translation is CASLGPMRSYEQYF.

This sequence joins TRBV19 and TRBJ1-2, with 7 bases identical to TRBD1. V lost 6 bases to trimming and J lost 8 bases; unmatched junction nucleotides: 12. The CDR3 is 14 residues long. Germline CDR1 is LNHDA and CDR2 is SQIVND (reference sequence). The DNA of the CDR3 is TGTGCCAGTAGGTCCGGGACAGTTAGTTCCGGCTACACCTTC. Its translation is CASRSGTVSSGYTF.

The chain joins TRBV7-9 to TRBJ1-5; D is uncertain. V lost 2 bases and J 6 bases, leaving 11 bases between the germline ends. The CDR3 sequence is 14 residues long. Germline V lookup: CDR1 SEHNR, CDR2 FQNEAQ (reference sequence). The CDR3 protein is CASSLLGGGQPQHF. As DNA, the CDR3 is TGTGCCAGCAGCTTACTCGGAGGAGGTCAGCCCCAGCATTTT. The whole variable domain, filled in from reference TRBV7-9 and TRBJ1-5, reads DTGVSQNPRHKITKRGQNVTFRCDPISEHNRLYWYRQTLGQGPEFLTYFQNEAQLEKSRLLSDRFSAERPKGSFSTLEIQRTEQGDSAMYLCASSLLGGGQPQHFGDGTRLSIL.

The chain couples TRBV5-6 to TRBJ2-1; a possible D gene is TRBD1 (6 bases). Trimming cost V 0 bases and J 0 bases, with 10 bases left between them. This CDR3 comprises 16 residues. Germline V gene data show CDR1 as SGHDT and CDR2 as YYEEEE. CDR3 loop: CASSLAQGSSYNEQFF. The CDR3 DNA is TGTGCCAGCAGCTTGGCGCAGGGGAGCTCCTACAATGAGCAGTTCTTC.

This clone was recorded once. The chain employs TRBV7-9 and TRBJ2-7; TRBD1 matches 11 bases. CDR3 length equals 15 residues. The V gene end was trimmed by 5 bases and the J gene end by 5 bases; junction bases not matched to a gene: 8. From germline, CDR1 is SEHNR and CDR2 FQNEAQ (reference sequence). This chain's CDR3 is CASSPGQGAVNEQYF. In DNA, the CDR3 is TGTGCCAGCAGCCCTGGACAGGGGGCCGTCAACGAGCAGTACTTC.

The J gene is TRBJ2-3, the V gene TRBV2; 12 bases are a match to TRBD2. This CDR3 is 15 amino acids long. V lost 3 bases and J lost 8; bases outside the gene matches: 6. Germline V gives CDR1 SNHLY, CDR2 FYNNEI. CDR3 bases: TGTGCCAGCAGTGATTTGCTAGCGGGGGGGAGTACGCAGTATTTT. This translates into CASSDLLAGGSTQYF.

The chain uses TRBV4-1 and TRBJ1-1; D perhaps matches TRBD1 (6 bases). This CDR3 spans 14 amino acids. Germline V gives CDR1 MGHRA, CDR2 YSYEKL. V lost 4 bases and J 2 bases, leaving 11 bases between the germline ends. The CDR3 here is CASSPYRDNTEAFF. The CDR3 DNA sequence: TGCGCCAGCAGCCCGTACAGGGATAACACTGAAGCTTTCTTT.

This chain uses TRBV25-1 with TRBJ2-1, with D perhaps matching TRBD2 (6 bases). The germline V gene encodes CDR1 MGHDK and CDR2 SYGVNS. Trimming shortened V by 7 bases and J by 2 bases, and 9 bases separated the two germline ends. The CDR3 consists of 13 residues. CDR3 region: CASNGGTYNEQFF. The CDR3 DNA sequence: TGTGCCAGCAATGGGGGGACCTACAATGAGCAGTTCTTC.

This clone was picked up one time. This chain uses TRBV6-5 with TRBJ1-4; D possibly corresponds to TRBD1 (6 bases). The CDR3 is 13 residues long. From germline, CDR1 is MNHEY and CDR2 SVGAGI. Deletions cut 6 bases from V and 5 bases from J, with 10 bases between. CDR3 protein: CASRVQGNEKLFF. The CDR3 nucleotides are TGTGCCAGCAGAGTGCAGGGGAATGAAAAACTGTTTTTT.

The chain employs TRBV4-2 and TRBJ2-1, with 10 bases aligning to TRBD2. Germline V gene lookup returns CDR1 LGHNA and CDR2 YNFKEQ. This CDR3 region has 18 residues. V trimming: 2 bases; J trimming: 2 bases; junction bases outside the gene matches: 9. The CDR3 DNA reads TGTGCCAGCAGCCAACCCGCCAGAGCGGGGGGGCCCTACAATGAGCAGTTCTTC. Protein product: CASSQPARAGGPYNEQFF.

The chain employs TRBV24-1 and TRBJ1-4, with 11 bases identical to TRBD1. The V segment lost 3 bases and the J segment 8 bases; nucleotides outside the gene matches: 7. The CDR3 is 16 residues long. Germline V gene sequence: CDR1 KGHDR, CDR2 SFDVKD. This chain's CDR3 is CATSDPGTGGDEKLFF. The CDR3 coding sequence is TGTGCCACCAGTGATCCCGGGACAGGGGGAGACGAAAAACTGTTTTTT.

This chain connects TRBV29-1 to TRBJ1-1; possibly TRBD1 for D (5 bases). Germline CDR1 is SQVTM and CDR2 is ANQGSEA. V shed 7 bases and J shed 0 bases, with 12 bases lying between them. This CDR3 region has 13 residues. CDR3 region: CSGGDGMNTEAFF. CDR3 bases: TGCAGCGGAGGGGACGGCATGAACACTGAAGCTTTCTTT.